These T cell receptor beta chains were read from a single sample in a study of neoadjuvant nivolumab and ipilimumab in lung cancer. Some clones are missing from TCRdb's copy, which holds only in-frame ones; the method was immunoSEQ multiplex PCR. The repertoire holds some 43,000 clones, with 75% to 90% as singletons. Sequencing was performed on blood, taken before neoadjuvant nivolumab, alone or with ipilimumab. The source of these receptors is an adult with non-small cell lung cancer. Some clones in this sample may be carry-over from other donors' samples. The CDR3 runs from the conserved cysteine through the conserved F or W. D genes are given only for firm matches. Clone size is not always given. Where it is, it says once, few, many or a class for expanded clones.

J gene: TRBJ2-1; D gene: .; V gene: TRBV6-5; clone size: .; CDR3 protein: CASSYSGLQFF; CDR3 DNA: TGTGCCAGCAGTTACTCGGGACTTCAGTTCTTC
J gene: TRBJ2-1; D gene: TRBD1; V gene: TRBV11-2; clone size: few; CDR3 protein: CASGQGGLYNEQFF; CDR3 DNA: TGTGCCAGCGGCCAAGGGGGCCTCTACAATGAGCAGTTCTTC
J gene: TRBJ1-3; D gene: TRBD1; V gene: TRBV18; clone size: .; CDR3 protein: CASSPVGAGTASGNTIYF; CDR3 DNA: TGTGCCAGCTCACCAGTTGGGGCCGGGACAGCTTCTGGAAACACCATATATTTT
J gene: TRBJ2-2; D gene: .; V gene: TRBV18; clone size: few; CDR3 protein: CASSPRSVHTGELFF; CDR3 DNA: TGTGCCAGCTCACCACGTTCTGTGCACACCGGGGAGCTGTTTTTT
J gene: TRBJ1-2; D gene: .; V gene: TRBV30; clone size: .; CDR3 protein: CACLGGYGYTF; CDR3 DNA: TGTGCCTGCCTGGGCGGATATGGCTACACCTTC
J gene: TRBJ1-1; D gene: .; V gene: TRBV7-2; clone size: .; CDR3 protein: CASSLTASNTEAFF; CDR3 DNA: TGTGCCAGCAGCTTGACGGCCTCGAACACTGAAGCTTTCTTT
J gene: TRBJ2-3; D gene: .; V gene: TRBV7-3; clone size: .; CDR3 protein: CASSLIGQSTDTQYF; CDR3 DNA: TGTGCCAGCAGCTTAATTGGTCAGAGCACAGATACGCAGTATTTT
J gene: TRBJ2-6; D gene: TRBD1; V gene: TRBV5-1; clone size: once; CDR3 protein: CASSEGWTGGLGGANVLTF; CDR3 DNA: TGCGCCAGCAGCGAGGGCTGGACAGGGGGTTTAGGTGGGGCCAACGTCCTGACTTTC
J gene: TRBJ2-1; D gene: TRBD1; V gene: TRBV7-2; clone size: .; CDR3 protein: CASSTGTGSYNEQFF; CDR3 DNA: TGTGCCAGCAGCACAGGGACAGGGTCCTACAATGAGCAGTTCTTC
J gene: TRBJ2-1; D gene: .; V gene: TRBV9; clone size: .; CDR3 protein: CASSVVGQTSYNEQFF; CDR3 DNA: TGTGCCAGCAGCGTAGTGGGACAAACCTCCTACAATGAGCAGTTCTTC
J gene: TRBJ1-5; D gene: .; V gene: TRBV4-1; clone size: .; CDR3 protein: CASSQGADQPQHF; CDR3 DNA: TGCGCCAGCAGCCAGGGGGCCGATCAGCCCCAGCATTTT
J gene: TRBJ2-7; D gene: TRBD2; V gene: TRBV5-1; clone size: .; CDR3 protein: CASSLELAGGYEQYF; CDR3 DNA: TGCGCCAGCAGCTTGGAGCTAGCGGGCGGGTACGAGCAGTACTTC
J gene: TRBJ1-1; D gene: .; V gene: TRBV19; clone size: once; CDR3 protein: CASSIAAGTEAFF; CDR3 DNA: TGTGCCAGTAGTATAGCAGCGGGCACTGAAGCTTTCTTT
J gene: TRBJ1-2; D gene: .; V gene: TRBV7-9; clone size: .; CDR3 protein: CASSPNLSAGKGYTF; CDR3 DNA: TGTGCCAGCAGCCCAAACCTTTCCGCGGGGAAAGGCTACACCTTC
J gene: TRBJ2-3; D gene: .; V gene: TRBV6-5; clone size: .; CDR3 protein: CASSYQRPTDTQYF; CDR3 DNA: TGTGCCAGCAGTTACCAGCGCCCCACAGATACGCAGTATTTT
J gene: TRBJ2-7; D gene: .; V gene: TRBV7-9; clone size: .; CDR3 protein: CASSLGIQGRSYEQYF; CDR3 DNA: TGTGCCAGCAGCTTAGGAATTCAGGGGAGGTCCTACGAGCAGTACTTC
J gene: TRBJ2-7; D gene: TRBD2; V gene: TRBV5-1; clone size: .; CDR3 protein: CASSLGVTSGRGLYEQYF; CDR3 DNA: TGCGCCAGCAGCTTGGGTGTGACTAGCGGGAGAGGTCTCTACGAGCAGTACTTC
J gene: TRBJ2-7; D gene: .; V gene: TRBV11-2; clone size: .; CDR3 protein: CASSLGLAYEQYF; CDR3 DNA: TGTGCCAGCAGCTTGGGACTCGCCTACGAGCAGTACTTC
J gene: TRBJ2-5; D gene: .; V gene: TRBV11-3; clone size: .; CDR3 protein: CASSPGRREGRQETQYF; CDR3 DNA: TGTGCCAGCAGCCCGGGTCGTCGAGAGGGAAGGCAAGAGACCCAGTACTTC
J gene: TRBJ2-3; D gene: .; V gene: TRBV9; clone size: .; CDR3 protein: CASSVGGTRDTQYF; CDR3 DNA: TGTGCCAGCAGCGTAGGGGGGACCCGCGATACGCAGTATTTT
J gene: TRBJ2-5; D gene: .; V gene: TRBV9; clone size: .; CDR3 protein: CASSVGQGQETQYF; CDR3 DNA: TGTGCCAGCAGCGTAGGTCAGGGCCAAGAGACCCAGTACTTC
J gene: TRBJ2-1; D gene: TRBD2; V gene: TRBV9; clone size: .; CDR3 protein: CASSTSRTSGSDAYNEQFF; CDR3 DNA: TGTGCCAGCAGCACCAGCAGGACTAGCGGGAGTGATGCCTACAATGAGCAGTTCTTC
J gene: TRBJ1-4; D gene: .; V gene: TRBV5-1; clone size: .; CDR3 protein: CASSFQGTTNEKLFF; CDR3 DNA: TGCGCCAGCAGCTTTCAGGGAACAACTAATGAAAAACTGTTTTTT
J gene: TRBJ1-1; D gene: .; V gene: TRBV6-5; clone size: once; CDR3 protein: CATGSGTEAFF; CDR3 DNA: TGTGCCACCGGATCGGGCACTGAAGCTTTCTTT
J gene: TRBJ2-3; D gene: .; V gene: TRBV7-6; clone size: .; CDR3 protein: CASSQTGVGARPDTQYF; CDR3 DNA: TGTGCCAGCAGCCAAACGGGAGTGGGAGCGAGGCCAGATACGCAGTATTTT
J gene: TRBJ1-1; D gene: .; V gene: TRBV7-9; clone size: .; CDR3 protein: CASSLARGVMNTEAFF; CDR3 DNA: TGTGCCAGCAGCTTAGCGAGGGGAGTTATGAACACTGAAGCTTTCTTT
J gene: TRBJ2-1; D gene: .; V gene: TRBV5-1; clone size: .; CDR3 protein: CASSPDGTYNEQFF; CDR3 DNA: TGCGCCAGCAGCCCGGACGGGACCTACAATGAGCAGTTCTTC
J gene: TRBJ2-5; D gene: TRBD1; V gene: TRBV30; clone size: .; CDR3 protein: CAWGQGETQYF; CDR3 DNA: TGTGCCTGGGGACAGGGGGAGACCCAGTACTTC
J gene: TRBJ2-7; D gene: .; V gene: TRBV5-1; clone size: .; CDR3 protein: CASSSTGPEQYF; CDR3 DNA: TGCGCCAGCAGCTCTACAGGGCCCGAGCAGTACTTC
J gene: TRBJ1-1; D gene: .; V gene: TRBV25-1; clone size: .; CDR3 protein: CASRAGLNTEAFF; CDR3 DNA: TGTGCCAGCAGGGCGGGGTTGAACACTGAAGCTTTCTTT
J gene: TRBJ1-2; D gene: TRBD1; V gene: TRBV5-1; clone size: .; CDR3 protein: CASSDIQGASGYTF; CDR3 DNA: TGCGCCAGCAGCGATATACAGGGGGCTTCTGGCTACACCTTC
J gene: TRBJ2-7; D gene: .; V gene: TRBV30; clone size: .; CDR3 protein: CACHMGHPYEQYF; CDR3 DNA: TGTGCCTGTCACATGGGACACCCCTACGAGCAGTACTTC
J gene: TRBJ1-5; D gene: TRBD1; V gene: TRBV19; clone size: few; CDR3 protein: CASSIPGGGQPQHF; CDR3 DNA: TGTGCCAGTAGTATCCCAGGGGGCGGTCAGCCCCAGCATTTT
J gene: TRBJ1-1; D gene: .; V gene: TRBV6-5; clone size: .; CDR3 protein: CASSYLTGGYTEAFF; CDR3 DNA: TGTGCCAGCAGTTACCTCACCGGAGGGTACACTGAAGCTTTCTTT
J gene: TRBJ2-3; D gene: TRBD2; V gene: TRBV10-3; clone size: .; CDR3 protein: CAISESAGGDTQYF; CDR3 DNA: TGTGCCATCAGTGAGTCGGCGGGGGGAGATACGCAGTATTTT
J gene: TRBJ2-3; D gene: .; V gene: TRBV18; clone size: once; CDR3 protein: CASSIASSTDTQYF; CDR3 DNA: TGTGCCAGCTCTATTGCGTCTAGCACAGATACGCAGTATTTT
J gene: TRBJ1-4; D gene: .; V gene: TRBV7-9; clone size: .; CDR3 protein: CASSLGATNEKLFF; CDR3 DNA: TGTGCCAGCAGCTTAGGGGCAACTAATGAAAAACTGTTTTTT
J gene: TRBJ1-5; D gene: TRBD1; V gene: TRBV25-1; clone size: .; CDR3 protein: CASSDAEGQGGNQPQHF; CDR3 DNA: TGTGCCAGCAGTGATGCGGAGGGACAGGGAGGCAATCAGCCCCAGCATTTT
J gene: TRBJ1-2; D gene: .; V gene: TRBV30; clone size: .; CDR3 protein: CAWNGNGYTF; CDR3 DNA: TGTGCCTGGAACGGGAATGGCTACACCTTC
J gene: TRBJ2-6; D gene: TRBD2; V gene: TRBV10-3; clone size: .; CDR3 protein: CAIRSGIGANVLTF; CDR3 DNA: TGTGCCATCCGGAGCGGGATTGGGGCCAACGTCCTGACTTTC
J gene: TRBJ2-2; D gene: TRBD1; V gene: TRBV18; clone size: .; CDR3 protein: CASSPRLSTGANTGELFF; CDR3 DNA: TGTGCCAGCTCACCACGATTGTCGACAGGGGCGAACACCGGGGAGCTGTTTTTT
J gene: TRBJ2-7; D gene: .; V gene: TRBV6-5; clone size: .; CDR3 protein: CASSYSGVGSYEQYF; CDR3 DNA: TGTGCCAGCAGTTACTCGGGGGTGGGGTCCTACGAGCAGTACTTC
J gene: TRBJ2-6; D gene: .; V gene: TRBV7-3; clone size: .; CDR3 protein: CASSLDSFSSGANVLTF; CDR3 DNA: TGTGCCAGCAGCTTAGACAGCTTCTCCTCTGGGGCCAACGTCCTGACTTTC
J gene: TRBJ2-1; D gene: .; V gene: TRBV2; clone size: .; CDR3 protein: CASSGLSYNEQFF; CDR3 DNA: TGTGCCAGCAGTGGACTCTCCTACAATGAGCAGTTCTTC
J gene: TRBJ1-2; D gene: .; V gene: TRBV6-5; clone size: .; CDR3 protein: CASSYQIGYTF; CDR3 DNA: TGTGCCAGCAGCTACCAAATTGGCTACACCTTC
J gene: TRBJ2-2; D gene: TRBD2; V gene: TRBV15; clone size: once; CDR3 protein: CATSRLAGGPTGELFF; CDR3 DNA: TGTGCCACCAGCAGACTAGCGGGAGGGCCCACCGGGGAGCTGTTTTTT
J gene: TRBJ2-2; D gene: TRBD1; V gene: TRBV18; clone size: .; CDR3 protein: CASSQGQEAGELFF; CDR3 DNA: TGTGCCAGCTCACAAGGACAGGAGGCCGGGGAGCTGTTTTTT
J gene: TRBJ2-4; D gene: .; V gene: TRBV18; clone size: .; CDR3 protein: CASSPVEAGLAKNIQYF; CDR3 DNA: TGTGCCAGCTCACCAGTCGAAGCGGGCCTAGCCAAAAACATTCAGTACTTC
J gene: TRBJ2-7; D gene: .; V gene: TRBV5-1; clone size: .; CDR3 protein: CASSYLASSYEQYF; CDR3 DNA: TGCGCCAGCAGCTACCTCGCGAGCTCCTACGAGCAGTACTTC
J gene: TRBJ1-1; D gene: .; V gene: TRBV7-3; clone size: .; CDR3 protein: CASSSGRLNTEAFF; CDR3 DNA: TGTGCCAGCAGCTCCGGACGGCTGAACACTGAAGCTTTCTTT
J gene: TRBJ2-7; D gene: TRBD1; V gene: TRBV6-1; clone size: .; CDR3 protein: CASRQGGGYEQYF; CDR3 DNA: TGTGCCAGCAGACAGGGGGGTGGGTACGAGCAGTACTTC
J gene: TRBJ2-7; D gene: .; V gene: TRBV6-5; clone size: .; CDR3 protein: CASRLVALLDEQYF; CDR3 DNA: TGTGCCAGCCGATTGGTAGCTCTTCTCGACGAGCAGTACTTC
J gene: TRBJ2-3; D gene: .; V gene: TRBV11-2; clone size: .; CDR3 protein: CASRREGRTTDTQYF; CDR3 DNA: TGTGCCAGCAGACGCGAAGGGAGGACAACAGATACGCAGTATTTT